This TCR beta chain was obtained from a study of CD8 T cells in ankylosing spondylitis. Study-wide results and limits: Reactive arthritis synovial fluid and blood were previously reported to contain some motif variants. Matched ankylosing spondylitis synovial fluid reportedly contained a significantly enriched population of disease-linked clones. Characteristic of ankylosing spondylitis blood, it appeared, was a TCR beta motif comprising about eight highly homologous variants.

The CDR3 extends over 14 amino acids. Germline V lookup: CDR1 DFQATT, CDR2 SNEGSKA (reference sequence). The ends lost 6 bases at V and 4 bases at J; junction bases unmatched: 7. Molecular-barcoded quantitative 5'-RACE produced these TCR beta libraries. TCRdb re-analysed the 5' RACE reads in MiXCR, keeping a single row per CDR3 protein. The sample lists 150,000 to 200,000 distinct CDR3 sequences, 11% seen once, with almost 30% in the top ten. Worth noting for this clonotype: What it binds is not known.

This TCR was sampled from a male donor with ankylosing spondylitis or in good health (not recorded which). Sequencing used blood, either unsorted or a sorted T cell fraction (not recorded which). The V and J genes are TRBV20-1 and TRBJ2-1; 9 positions match TRBD2. CDR3 region: CSARGGRDYNEQFF. CDR3 DNA: TGCAGTGCGAGGGGCGGGAGGGATTACAATGAGCAGTTCTTC.